The clone carrying this T cell receptor beta chain came up a few times. Its antigen is undetermined. Primers used in a second PCR of roughly 7 to 11 cycles were a sample-barcoded 5' primer and a J-beta primer mix. TCRdb reprocessed the 5' RACE reads via MiXCR and lists one record per CDR3 protein. The sample has 1.5 million to 2 million distinct CDR3 sequences; 49% are singletons. This entry comes from a study of blood T cells in healthy people across ages. Study information: Through template switching, about one barcoded beta molecule was captured per two T cells, as measured in model experiments.

Study-wide findings and caveats: No one knew whether donors had CMV, which possibly confounded expanded clonotype changes. No conclusive comparison of naive versus antigen-experienced cells was possible with unsorted PBMCs.

From germline, CDR1 is LNHNV and CDR2 YYDKDF (reference sequence). J was trimmed by 7 bases and V by 3 bases; bases with no gene match: 10. The CDR3 is 17 residues long. This chain connects TRBV15 to TRBJ2-1; 12 bases are a match to TRBD2. The sample consisted of blood. The clonotype originates from a woman aged 40 to 50 in good health. The CDR3 sequence: CATSSDQKTSGGNEQFF. CDR3 in DNA: TGTGCCACCAGCAGCGACCAAAAAACTAGCGGGGGGAATGAGCAGTTCTTC.